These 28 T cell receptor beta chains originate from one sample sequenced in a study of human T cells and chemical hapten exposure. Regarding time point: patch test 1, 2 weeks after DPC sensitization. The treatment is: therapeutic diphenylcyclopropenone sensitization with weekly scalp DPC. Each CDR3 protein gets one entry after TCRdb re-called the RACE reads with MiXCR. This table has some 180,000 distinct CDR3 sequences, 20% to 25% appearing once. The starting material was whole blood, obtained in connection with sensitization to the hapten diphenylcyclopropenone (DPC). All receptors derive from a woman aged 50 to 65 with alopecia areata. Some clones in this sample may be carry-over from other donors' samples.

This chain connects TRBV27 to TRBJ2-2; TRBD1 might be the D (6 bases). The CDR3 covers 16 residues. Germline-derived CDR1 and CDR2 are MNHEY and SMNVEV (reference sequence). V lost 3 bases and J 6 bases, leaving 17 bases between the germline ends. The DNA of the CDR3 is TGTGCCAGCAGTTTTTTTGGAACACAGGGTCCCGGGGAGCTGTTTTTT. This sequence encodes CASSFFGTQGPGELFF.

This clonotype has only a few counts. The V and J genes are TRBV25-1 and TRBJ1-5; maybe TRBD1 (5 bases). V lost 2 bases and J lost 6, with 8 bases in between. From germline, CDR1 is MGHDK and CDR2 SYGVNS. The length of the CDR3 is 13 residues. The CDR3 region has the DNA TGTGCCAGCAGTGAAACTGGGGGTCAGCCCCAGCATTTT. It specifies CASSETGGQPQHF.

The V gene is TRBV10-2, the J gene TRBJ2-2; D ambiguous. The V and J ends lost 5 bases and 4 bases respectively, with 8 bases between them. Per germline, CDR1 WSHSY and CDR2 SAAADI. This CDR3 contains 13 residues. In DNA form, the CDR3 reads TGCGCCAGCAGTTCACTCCCCACCGGGGAGCTGTTTTTT. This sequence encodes CASSSLPTGELFF.

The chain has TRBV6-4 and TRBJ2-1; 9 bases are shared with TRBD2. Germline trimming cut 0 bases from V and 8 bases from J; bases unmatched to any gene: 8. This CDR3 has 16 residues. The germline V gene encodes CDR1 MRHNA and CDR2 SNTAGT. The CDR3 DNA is TGTGCCAGCAGTGACTCCGGCGGGAGGGTTTCGGATGAGCAGTTCTTC. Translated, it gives CASSDSGGRVSDEQFF.

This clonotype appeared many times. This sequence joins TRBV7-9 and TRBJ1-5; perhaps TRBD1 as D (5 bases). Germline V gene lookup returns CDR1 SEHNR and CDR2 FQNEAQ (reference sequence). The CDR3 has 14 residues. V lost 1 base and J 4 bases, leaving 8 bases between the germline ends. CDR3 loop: CASSLGRANQPQHF. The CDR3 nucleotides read TGTGCCAGCAGCTTAGGCAGGGCTAATCAGCCCCAGCATTTT.

CDR3 region: CASSRQIDRQDGYTF. The CDR3 DNA reads as TGTGCCAGCAGCAGACAGATTGACAGACAAGATGGCTACACCTTC. The chain joins TRBV6-1 to TRBJ1-2; maybe TRBD1 (5 bases). This CDR3 comprises 15 residues. Germline assignment: CDR1 MNHNS and CDR2 SASEGT. Trimming left V 6 bases short and J 6 bases short, with 20 bases between.

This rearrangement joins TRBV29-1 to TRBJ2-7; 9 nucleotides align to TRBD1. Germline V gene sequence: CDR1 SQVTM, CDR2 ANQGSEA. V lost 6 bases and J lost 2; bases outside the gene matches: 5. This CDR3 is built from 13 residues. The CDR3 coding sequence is TGCAGCGTAGTACAGGGGGCCCCCTACGAGCAGTACTTC. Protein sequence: CSVVQGAPYEQYF.

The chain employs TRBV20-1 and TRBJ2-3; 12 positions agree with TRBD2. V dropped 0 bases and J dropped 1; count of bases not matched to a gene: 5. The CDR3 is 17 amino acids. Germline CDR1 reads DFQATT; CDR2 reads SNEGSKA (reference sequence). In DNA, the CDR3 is TGCAGTGCTAGAGATTGGGCTAGCGGGAGGGGCACAGATACGCAGTATTTT. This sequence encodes CSARDWASGRGTDTQYF.

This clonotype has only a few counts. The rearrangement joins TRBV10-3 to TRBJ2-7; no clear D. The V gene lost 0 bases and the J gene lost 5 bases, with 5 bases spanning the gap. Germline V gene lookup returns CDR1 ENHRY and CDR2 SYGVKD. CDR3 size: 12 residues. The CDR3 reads CAISESLDEQYF. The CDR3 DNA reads TGTGCCATCAGTGAGTCATTGGACGAGCAGTACTTC.

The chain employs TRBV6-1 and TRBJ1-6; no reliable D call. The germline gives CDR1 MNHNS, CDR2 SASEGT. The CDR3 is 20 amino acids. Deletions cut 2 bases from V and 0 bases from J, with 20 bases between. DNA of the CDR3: TGTGCCAGCAGTGAACTTCCAACAACGTCCGGGAGCTCCTATAATTCACCCCTCCACTTT. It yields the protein CASSELPTTSGSSYNSPLHF.

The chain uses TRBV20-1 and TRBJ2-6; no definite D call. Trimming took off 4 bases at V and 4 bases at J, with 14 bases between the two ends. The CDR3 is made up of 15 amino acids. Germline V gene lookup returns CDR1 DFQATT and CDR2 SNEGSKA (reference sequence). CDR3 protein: CSAIAGIRGANVLTF. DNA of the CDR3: TGCAGTGCTATAGCCGGAATAAGGGGGGCCAACGTCCTGACTTTC.

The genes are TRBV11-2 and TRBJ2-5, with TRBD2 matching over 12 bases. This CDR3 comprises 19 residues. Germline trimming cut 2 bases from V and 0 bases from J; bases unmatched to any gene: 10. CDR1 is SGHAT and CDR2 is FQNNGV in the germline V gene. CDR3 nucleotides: TGTGCCAGCAGCTTAAGGGGGACTAGCGGGTTGTTCAACCAAGAGACCCAGTACTTC. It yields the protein CASSLRGTSGLFNQETQYF.

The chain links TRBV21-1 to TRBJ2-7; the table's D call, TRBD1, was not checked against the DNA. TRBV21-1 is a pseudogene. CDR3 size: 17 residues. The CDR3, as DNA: TGTGCCAGCAGCATCTTCAACCGGGACAGGGAATCCTACGAGCAGTACTTC. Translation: CASSIFNRDRESYEQYF.

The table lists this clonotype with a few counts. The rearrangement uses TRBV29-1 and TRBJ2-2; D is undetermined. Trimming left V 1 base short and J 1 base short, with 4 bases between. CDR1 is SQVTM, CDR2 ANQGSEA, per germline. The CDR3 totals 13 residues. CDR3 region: CSVEGQNTGELFF. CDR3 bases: TGCAGCGTTGAAGGGCAGAACACCGGGGAGCTGTTTTTT.

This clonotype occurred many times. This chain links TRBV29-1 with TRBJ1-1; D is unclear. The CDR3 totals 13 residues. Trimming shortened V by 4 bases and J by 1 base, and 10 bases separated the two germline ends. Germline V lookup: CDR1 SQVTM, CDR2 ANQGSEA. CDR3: CSVARATNTEAFF. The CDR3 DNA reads TGCAGCGTTGCTAGGGCCACGAACACTGAAGCTTTCTTT.

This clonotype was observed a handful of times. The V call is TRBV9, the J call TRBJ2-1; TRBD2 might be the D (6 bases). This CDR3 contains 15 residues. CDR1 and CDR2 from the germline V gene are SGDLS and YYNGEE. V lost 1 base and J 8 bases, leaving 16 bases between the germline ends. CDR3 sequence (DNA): TGTGCCAGCAGCGTAATAGGAGCGGGCCAGGATGAGCAGTTCTTC. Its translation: CASSVIGAGQDEQFF. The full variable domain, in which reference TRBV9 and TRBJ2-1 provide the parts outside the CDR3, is DSGVTQTPKHLITATGQRVTLRCSPRSGDLSVYWYQQSLDQGLQFLIQYYNGEERAKGNILERFSAQQFPDLHSELNLSSLELGDSALYFCASSVIGAGQDEQFFGPGTRLTVL.

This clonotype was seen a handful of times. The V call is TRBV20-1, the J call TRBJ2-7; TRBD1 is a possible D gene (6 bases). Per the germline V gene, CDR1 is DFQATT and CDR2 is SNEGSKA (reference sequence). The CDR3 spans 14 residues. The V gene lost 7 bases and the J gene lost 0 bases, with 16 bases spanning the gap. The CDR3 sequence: CSVRRGIGSYEQYF. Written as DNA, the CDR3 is TGCAGTGTCCGCAGGGGAATTGGCTCCTACGAGCAGTACTTC.

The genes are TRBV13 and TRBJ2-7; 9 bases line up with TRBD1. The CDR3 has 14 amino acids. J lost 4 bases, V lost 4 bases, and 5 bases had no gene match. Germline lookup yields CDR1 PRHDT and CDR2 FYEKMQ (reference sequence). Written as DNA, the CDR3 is TGTGCCAGCAGCTACACCGGGACAGGGTACGAGCAGTACTTC. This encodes CASSYTGTGYEQYF. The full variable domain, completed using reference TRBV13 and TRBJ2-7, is AAGVIQSPRHLIKEKRETATLKCYPIPRHDTVYWYQQGPGQDPQFLISFYEKMQSDKGSIPDRFSAQQFSDYHSELNMSSLELGDSALYFCASSYTGTGYEQYFGPGTRLTVT.

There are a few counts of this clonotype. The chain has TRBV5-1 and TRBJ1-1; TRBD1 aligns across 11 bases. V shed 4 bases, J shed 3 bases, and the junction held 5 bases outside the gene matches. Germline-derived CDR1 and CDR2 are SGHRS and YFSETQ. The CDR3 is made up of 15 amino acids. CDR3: CASSKDRGRDTEAFF. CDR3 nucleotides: TGCGCCAGCAGCAAGGACAGGGGGCGAGACACTGAAGCTTTCTTT.

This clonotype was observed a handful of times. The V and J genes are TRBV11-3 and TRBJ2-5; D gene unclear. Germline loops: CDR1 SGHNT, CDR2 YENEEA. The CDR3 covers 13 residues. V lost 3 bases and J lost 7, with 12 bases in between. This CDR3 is CASSLDPSGTQYF. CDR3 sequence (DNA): TGTGCCAGCAGCTTGGACCCTTCGGGGACCCAGTACTTC.

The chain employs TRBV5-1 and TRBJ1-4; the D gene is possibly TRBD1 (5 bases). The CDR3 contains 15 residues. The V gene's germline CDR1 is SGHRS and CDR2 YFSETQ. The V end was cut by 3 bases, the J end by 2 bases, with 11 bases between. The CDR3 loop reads CASSYGGATNEKLFF. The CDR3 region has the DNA TGCGCCAGCAGCTACGGTGGGGCCACTAATGAAAAACTGTTTTTT.

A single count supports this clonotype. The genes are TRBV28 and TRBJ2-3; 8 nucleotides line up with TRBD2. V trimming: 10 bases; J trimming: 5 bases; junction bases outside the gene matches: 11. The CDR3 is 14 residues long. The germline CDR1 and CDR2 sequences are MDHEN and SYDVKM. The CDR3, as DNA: TGTGCCATACGTACCCCCGGGGGGGTAGATACGCAGTATTTT. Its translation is CAIRTPGGVDTQYF.

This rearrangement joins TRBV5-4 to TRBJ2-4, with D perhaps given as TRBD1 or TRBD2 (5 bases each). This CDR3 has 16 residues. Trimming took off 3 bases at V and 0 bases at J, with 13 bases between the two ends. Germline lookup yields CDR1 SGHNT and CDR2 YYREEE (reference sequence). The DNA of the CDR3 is TGTGCCAGCAGCTCTGGGGACGGACTAGCCAAAAACATTCAGTACTTC. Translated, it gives CASSSGDGLAKNIQYF.

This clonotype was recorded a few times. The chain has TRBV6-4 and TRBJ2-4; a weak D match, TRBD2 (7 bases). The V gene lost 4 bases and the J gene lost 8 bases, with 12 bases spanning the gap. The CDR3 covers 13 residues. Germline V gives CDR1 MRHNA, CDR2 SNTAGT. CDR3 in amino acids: CASSVEGGDIQYF. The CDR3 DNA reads TGTGCCAGCAGTGTTGAGGGGGGGGACATTCAGTACTTC.

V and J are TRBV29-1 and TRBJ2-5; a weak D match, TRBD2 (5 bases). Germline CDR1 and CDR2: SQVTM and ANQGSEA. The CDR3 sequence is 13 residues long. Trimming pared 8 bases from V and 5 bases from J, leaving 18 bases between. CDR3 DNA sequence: TGCAGCCCCACAGTCGCGGGTTCTGAGACCCAGTACTTC. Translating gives CSPTVAGSETQYF.

The CDR3 nucleotides are TGCAGTGCTAGAGCCCCGACAGGCGGTAATTCACCCCTCCACTTT. This gives the protein CSARAPTGGNSPLHF. This chain connects TRBV20-1 to TRBJ1-6, with a tentative D call TRBD1 (6 bases). V was pared by 1 base and J by 6 bases, with 13 bases between. In germline, CDR1 is DFQATT, CDR2 SNEGSKA (reference sequence). This CDR3 has 15 residues.

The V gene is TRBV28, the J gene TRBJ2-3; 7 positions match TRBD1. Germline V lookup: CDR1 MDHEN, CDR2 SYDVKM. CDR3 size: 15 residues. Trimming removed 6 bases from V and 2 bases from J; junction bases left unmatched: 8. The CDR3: CASSTHRGYTDTQYF. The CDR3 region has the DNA TGTGCCAGCAGCACCCACAGGGGATACACAGATACGCAGTATTTT. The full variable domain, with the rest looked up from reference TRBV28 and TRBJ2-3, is DVKVTQSSRYLVKRTGEKVFLECVQDMDHENMFWYRQDPGLGLRLIYFSYDVKMKEKGDIPEGYSVSREKKERFSLILESASTNQTSMYLCASSTHRGYTDTQYFGPGTRLTVL.

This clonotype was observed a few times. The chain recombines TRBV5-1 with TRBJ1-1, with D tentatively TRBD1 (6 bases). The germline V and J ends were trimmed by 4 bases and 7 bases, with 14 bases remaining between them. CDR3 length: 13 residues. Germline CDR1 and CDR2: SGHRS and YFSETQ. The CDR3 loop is CASSRTGLSEAFF. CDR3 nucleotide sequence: TGCGCCAGCAGCCGCACAGGGTTAAGTGAAGCTTTCTTT. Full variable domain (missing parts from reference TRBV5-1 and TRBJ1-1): KAGVTQTPRYLIKTRGQQVTLSCSPISGHRSVSWYQQTPGQGLQFLFEYFSETQRNKGNFPGRFSGRQFSNSRSEMNVSTLELGDSALYLCASSRTGLSEAFFGQGTRLTVV.